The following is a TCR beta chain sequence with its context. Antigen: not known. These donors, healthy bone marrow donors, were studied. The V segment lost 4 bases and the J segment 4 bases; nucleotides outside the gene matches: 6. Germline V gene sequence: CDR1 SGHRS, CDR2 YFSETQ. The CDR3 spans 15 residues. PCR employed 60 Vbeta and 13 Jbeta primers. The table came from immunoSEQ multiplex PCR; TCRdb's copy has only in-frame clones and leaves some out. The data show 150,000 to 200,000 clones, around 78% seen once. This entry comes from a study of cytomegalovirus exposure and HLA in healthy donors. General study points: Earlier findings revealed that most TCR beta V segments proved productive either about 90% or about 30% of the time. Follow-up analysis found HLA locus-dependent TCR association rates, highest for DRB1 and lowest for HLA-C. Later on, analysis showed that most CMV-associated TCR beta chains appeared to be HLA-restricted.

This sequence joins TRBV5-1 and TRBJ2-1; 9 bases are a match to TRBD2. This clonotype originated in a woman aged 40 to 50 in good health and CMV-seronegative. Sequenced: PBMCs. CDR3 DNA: TGCGCCAGCAGCCCTGGGACTAGCCCTTACAATGAGCAGTTCTTC. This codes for CASSPGTSPYNEQFF.